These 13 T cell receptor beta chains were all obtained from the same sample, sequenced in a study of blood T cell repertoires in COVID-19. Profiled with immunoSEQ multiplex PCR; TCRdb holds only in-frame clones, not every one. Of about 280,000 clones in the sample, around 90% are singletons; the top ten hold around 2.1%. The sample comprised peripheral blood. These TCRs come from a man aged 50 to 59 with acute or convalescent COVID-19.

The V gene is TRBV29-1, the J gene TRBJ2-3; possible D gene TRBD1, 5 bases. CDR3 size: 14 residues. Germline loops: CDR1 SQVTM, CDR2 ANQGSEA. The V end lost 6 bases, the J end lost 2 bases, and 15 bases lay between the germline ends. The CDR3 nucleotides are TGCAGCGTCCAAAGATCACAGGTCACAGATACGCAGTATTTT. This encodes CSVQRSQVTDTQYF.

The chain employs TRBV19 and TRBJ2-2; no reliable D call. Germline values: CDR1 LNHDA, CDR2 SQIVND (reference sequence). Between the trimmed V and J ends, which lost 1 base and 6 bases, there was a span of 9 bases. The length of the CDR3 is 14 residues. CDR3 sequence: CASSIASRPGELFF. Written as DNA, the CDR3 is TGTGCCAGTAGTATAGCAAGCCGCCCCGGGGAGCTGTTTTTT.

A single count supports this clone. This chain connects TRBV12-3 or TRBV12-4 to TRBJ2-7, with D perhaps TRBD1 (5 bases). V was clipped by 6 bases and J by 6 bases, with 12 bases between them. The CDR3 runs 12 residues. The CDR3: CASSQGAIEQYF. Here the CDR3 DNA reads TGTGCCAGCAGCCAAGGGGCGATCGAGCAGTACTTC.

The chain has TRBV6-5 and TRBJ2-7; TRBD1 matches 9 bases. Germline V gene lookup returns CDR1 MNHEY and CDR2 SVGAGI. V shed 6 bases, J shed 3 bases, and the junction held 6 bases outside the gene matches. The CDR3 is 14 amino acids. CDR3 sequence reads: CASSKGQGDYEQYF. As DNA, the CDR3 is TGTGCCAGCAGCAAGGGACAGGGAGACTACGAGCAGTACTTC.

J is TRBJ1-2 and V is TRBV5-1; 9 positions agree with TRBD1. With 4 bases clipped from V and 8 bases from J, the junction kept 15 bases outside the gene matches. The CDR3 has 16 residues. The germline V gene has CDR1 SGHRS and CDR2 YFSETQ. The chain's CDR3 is CASSPRPGQGKGGYTF. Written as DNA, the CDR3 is TGCGCCAGCAGCCCGAGACCGGGACAGGGTAAGGGCGGCTACACCTTC.

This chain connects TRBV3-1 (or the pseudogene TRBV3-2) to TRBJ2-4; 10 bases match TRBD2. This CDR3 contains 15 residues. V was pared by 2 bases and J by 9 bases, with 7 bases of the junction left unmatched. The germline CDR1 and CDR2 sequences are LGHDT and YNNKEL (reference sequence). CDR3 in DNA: TGTGCCAGCAGCCAACTACTAGCGGGGAATAGCATTCAGTACTTC. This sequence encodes CASSQLLAGNSIQYF.

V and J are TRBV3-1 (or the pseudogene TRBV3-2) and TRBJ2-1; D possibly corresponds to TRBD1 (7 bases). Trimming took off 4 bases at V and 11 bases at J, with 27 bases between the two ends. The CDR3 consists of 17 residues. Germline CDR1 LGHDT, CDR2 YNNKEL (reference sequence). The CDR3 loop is CASSRTTQGGNTMKQFF. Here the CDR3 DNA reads TGTGCCAGCAGCCGAACCACGCAGGGGGGAAATACAATGAAGCAGTTCTTC.

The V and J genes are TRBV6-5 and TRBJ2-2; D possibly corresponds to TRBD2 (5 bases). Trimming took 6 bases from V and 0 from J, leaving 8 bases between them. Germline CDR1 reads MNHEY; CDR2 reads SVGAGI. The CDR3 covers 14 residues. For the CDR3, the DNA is TGTGCCAGCAGGGACTTATCGAACACCGGGGAGCTGTTTTTT. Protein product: CASRDLSNTGELFF.

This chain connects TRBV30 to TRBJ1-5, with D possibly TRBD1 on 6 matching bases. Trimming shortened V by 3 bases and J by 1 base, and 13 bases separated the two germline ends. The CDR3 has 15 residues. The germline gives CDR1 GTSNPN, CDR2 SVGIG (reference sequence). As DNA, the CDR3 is TGTGCCTGGAGCAGCACAGGGCTCAGCAATCAGCCCCAGCATTTT. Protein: CAWSSTGLSNQPQHF.

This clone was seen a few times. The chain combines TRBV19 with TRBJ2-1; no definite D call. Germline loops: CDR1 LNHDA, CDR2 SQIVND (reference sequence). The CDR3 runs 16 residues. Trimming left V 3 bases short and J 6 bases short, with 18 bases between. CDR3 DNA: TGTGCCAGTAGTATCATCGCCTCTATGTCGATCAATGAGCAGTTCTTC. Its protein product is CASSIIASMSINEQFF.

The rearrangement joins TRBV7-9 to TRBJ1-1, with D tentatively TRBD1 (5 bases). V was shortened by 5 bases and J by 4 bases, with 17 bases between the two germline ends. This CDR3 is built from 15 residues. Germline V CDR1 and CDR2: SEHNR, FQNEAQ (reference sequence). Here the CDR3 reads CASSPPGRGGTEAFF. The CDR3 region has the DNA TGTGCCAGCAGCCCCCCGGGAAGGGGAGGCACTGAAGCTTTCTTT. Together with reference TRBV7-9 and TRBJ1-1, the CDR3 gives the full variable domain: DTGVSQNPRHKITKRGQNVTFRCDPISEHNRLYWYRQTLGQGPEFLTYFQNEAQLEKSRLLSDRFSAERPKGSFSTLEIQRTEQGDSAMYLCASSPPGRGGTEAFFGQGTRLTVV.

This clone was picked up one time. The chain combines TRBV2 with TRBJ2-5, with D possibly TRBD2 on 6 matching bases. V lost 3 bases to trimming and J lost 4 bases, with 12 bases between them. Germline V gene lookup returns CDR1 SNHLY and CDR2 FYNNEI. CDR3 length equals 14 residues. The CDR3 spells CASSEGLEGETQYF. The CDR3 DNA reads TGTGCCAGCAGTGAGGGACTCGAAGGAGAGACCCAGTACTTC.

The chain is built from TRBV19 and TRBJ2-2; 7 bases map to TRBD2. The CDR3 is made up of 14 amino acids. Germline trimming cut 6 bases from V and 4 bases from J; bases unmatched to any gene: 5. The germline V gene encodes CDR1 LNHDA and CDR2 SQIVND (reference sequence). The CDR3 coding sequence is TGTGCCAGTAGGCGGACTAGAGCCACCGGGGAGCTGTTTTTT. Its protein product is CASRRTRATGELFF. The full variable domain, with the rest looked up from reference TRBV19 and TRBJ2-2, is DGGITQSPKYLFRKEGQNVTLSCEQNLNHDAMYWYRQDPGQGLRLIYYSQIVNDFQKGDIAEGYSVSREKKESFPLTVTSAQKNPTAFYLCASRRTRATGELFFGEGSRLTVL.